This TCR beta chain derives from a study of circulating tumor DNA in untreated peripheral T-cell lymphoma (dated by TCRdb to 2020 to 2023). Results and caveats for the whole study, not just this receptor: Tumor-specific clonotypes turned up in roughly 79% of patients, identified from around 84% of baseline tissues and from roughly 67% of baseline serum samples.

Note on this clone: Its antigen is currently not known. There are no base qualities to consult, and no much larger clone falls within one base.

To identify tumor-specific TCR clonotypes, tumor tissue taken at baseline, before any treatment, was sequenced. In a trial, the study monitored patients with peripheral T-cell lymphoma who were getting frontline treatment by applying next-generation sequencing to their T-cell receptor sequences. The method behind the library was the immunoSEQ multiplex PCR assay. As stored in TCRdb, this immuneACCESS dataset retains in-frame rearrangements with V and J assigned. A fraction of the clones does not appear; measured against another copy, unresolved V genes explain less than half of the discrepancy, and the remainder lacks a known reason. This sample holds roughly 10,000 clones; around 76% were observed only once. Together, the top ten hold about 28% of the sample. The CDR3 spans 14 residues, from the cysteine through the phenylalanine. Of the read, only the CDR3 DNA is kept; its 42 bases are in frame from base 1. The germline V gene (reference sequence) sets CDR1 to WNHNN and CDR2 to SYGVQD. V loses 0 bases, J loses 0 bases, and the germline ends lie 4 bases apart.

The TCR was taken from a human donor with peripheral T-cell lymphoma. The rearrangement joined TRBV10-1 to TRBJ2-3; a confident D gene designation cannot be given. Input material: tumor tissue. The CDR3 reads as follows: CASSESGSTDTQYF. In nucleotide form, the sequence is TGCGCCAGCAGTGAGTCGGGCAGCACAGATACGCAGTATTTT.